This TCR beta chain was captured by sequencing in a study of blood T cell repertoires in COVID-19. Germline V gives CDR1 SGHVS, CDR2 FQNEAQ. The J segment lost 4 bases and the V segment lost 1 base, leaving 8 bases of the junction unmatched. This CDR3 is built from 16 residues. Produced via immunoSEQ multiplex PCR; TCRdb's table is partial and in-frame only. The table lists roughly 130,000 clones, about 88% of them singletons. Sequencing was carried out using peripheral blood. The clonotype originates from a man in his sixties with COVID-19, enrolled during active disease. The gene calls are TRBV7-8 and TRBJ1-1; 8 bases are shared with TRBD1. The CDR3 DNA follows: TGTGCCAGCAGCTTAGTAACGGGACAGGCGACCACTGAAGCTTTCTTT. Protein: CASSLVTGQATTEAFF. The full variable domain, rest sourced from reference TRBV7-8 and TRBJ1-1, is GAGVSQSPRYKVAKRGQDVALRCDPISGHVSLFWYQQALGQGPEFLTYFQNEAQLDKSGLPSDRFFAERPEGSVSTLKIQRTQQEDSAVYLCASSLVTGQATTEAFFGQGTRLTVV.